A selection of T cell receptor beta chains follows, all from one sample in a study of blood T cell repertoires in COVID-19. Only in-frame clones appear in the TCRdb table, and some are missing; sequencing was by immunoSEQ multiplex PCR. The table includes about 150,000 clones, roughly 80% detected once. Sequencing was carried out using peripheral blood. These receptors all come from a man between 65 and 85 years old with acute or convalescent COVID-19. Both conserved end residues are part of each CDR3. The order of the fields is clone size, V gene, J gene, D gene, CDR3 DNA, CDR3 protein. The D gene is left open where the match is weak. Not all rows give a size; the values are once, few, many and, for expanded clones, a class.

>NA|TRBV7-8|TRBJ1-4|NA
TGTGCCAGCAGTCTACGCAGGGTGACTAATGAAAAACTGTTTTTT
CASSLRRVTNEKLFF
>NA|TRBV3-1/TRBV3-2|TRBJ2-1|NA
TGTGCCAGCAGCCAAGATTCCGTAGCCTCTACAAGTGAGCAGTTCTTC
CASSQDSVASTSEQFF
>NA|TRBV28|TRBJ2-4|TRBD1
TGTGCCAGCAGGCCGCCAGGGGGCGGAAACATTCAGTACTTC
CASRPPGGGNIQYF
>once|TRBV5-1|TRBJ2-5|TRBD2
TGCGCCAGCAGCCGAAAACCAGCGGGAGAAGAGACCCAGTACTTC
CASSRKPAGEETQYF
>once|TRBV28|TRBJ2-3|TRBD1
TGTGCCAGCAGTTTAAGGGGGCAGGGGGCTTCGGATACGCAGTATTTT
CASSLRGQGASDTQYF
>NA|TRBV24-1|TRBJ2-2|TRBD1
TGTGCCACCAGTGATTTACAGGGGGCTGAGGAGCTGTTTTTT
CATSDLQGAEELFF
>NA|TRBV7-9|TRBJ2-7|NA
TGTGCCAGCAGCACCCGAGGCTACGAGCAGTACTTC
CASSTRGYEQYF
>NA|TRBV9|TRBJ2-7|NA
TGTGCCAGCAGCGTAGAGGCAGGGCCCCCCTCGGGCTACGAGCAGTACTTC
CASSVEAGPPSGYEQYF
>NA|TRBV7-9|TRBJ1-2|NA
TGTGCCAGCAGCCTTGACAGCTATGGCTACACCTTC
CASSLDSYGYTF
>NA|TRBV4-1|TRBJ2-7|TRBD1
TGCGCCAGCAGCCAGACCGGGACAGGGAGGTACGAGCAGTACTTC
CASSQTGTGRYEQYF
>NA|TRBV5-1|TRBJ2-7|TRBD1
TGCGCCAGCAGCTTGGCCGGGACAGGGGGCGTAGGGGTGGAAGAGCAGTACTTC
CASSLAGTGGVGVEEQYF
>NA|TRBV4-1|TRBJ2-3|TRBD1
TGCGCCAGCAGCCAGGGACAGGGGGTGAGAGATACGCAGTATTTT
CASSQGQGVRDTQYF
>NA|TRBV7-9|TRBJ1-1|NA
TGTGCCAGCACCACCATGGGCCAAAACACTGAAGCTTTCTTT
CASTTMGQNTEAFF
>NA|TRBV11-3|TRBJ1-1|TRBD1
TGTGCCAGCAGCTTGACAGGGGGCGGCACTGAAGCTTTCTTT
CASSLTGGGTEAFF
>NA|TRBV6-6|TRBJ1-6|NA
TGTGCCAGCAGTCAACAGGTGAATTCACCCCTCCACTTT
CASSQQVNSPLHF
>NA|TRBV12-3/TRBV12-4|TRBJ1-5|TRBD1
TGTGCCAGCAACAGACAGGGGAATCAGCCCCAGCATTTT
CASNRQGNQPQHF
>once|TRBV19|TRBJ2-2|NA
TGTGCCAGTAGTATCTTTCCGGGAGCGGAGACCGGGGAGCTGTTTTTT
CASSIFPGAETGELFF
>NA|TRBV2|TRBJ1-2|NA
TGTGCCAGCAGGGTCGGTAACGCAAACTATGGCTACACCTTC
CASRVGNANYGYTF
>few|TRBV5-1|TRBJ2-7|TRBD1
TGCGCCAGCAGCAAACCGGGACAGGGGTACGAGCAGTACTTC
CASSKPGQGYEQYF
>NA|TRBV6-1|TRBJ2-1|NA
TGTGCCAGCAGTGAAGCGTTGGCGGACTACAATGAGCAGTTCTTC
CASSEALADYNEQFF
>NA|TRBV29-1|TRBJ2-7|NA
TGCAGCGTTGAAGACCACAGGGGAGGAGCCTACGAGCAGTACTTC
CSVEDHRGGAYEQYF
>NA|TRBV5-6|TRBJ2-1|TRBD2
TGTGCCAGCAGCCTCAGCGGGAGGGAGGGGAATGAGCAGTTCTTC
CASSLSGREGNEQFF
>NA|TRBV6-1|TRBJ1-5|TRBD1
TGTGCCAGCAGTGCACCGGGACAGGCGTTCAATCAGCCCCAGCATTTT
CASSAPGQAFNQPQHF
>NA|TRBV12-3/TRBV12-4|TRBJ1-5|NA
TGTGCCAGCAGTCTTCCGGGTCAGCCCCAGCATTTT
CASSLPGQPQHF
>NA|TRBV14|TRBJ2-7|TRBD2
TGTGCCAGCAGCCAAGAGAGAGGGGCGGGGGCCTACGAGCAGTACTTC
CASSQERGAGAYEQYF
>NA|TRBV4-1|TRBJ2-7|NA
TGCGCCAGCAGCCAAGATGCGGCTTACTACGAGCAGTACTTC
CASSQDAAYYEQYF
>NA|TRBV11-2|TRBJ2-5|TRBD2
TGTGCCAGCAGCCAAGGACTAGTCGGATGGGAGACCCAGTACTTC
CASSQGLVGWETQYF
>few|TRBV14|TRBJ1-2|TRBD1
TGTGCCAGCAGCCAAGGGACAGGGAGTGGCTACACCTTC
CASSQGTGSGYTF
>NA|TRBV12-5|TRBJ2-7|TRBD1
TGTGCTAGTGGTTTGGTACTAGATCGGGCAGGGGGCTTCTCCGCCGCCTCTTCCTACGAGCAGTACTTC
CASGLVLDRAGGFSAASSYEQYF
>once|TRBV7-2|TRBJ2-2|TRBD1
TGTGCCAGCAGCAAAAGACAGGGGGCGCCGAACACCGGGGAGCTGTTTTTT
CASSKRQGAPNTGELFF
>once|TRBV7-9|TRBJ2-5|TRBD2
TGTGCCAGCAGCACAGGACTAGGCGAAGAGACCCAGTACTTC
CASSTGLGEETQYF
>NA|TRBV9|TRBJ2-2|TRBD1
TGTGCCAGCAGCGCCCTTGGGACAGGGGTGTCCGGGGAGCTGTTTTTT
CASSALGTGVSGELFF
>few|TRBV7-3|TRBJ2-1|NA
TGTGCCAGCAGCATGGACAGTAACTCCTACAATGAGCAGTTCTTC
CASSMDSNSYNEQFF
>NA|TRBV5-4|TRBJ2-5|NA
TGTGCCAGCAGCTCGGACTCGTACCAAGAGACCCAGTACTTC
CASSSDSYQETQYF
>NA|TRBV7-3|TRBJ2-6|TRBD1
TGTGCCAGCAGCCACGGACAGGGTGACTCTGGGGCCAACGTCCTGACTTTC
CASSHGQGDSGANVLTF
>NA|TRBV15|TRBJ1-6|NA
TGTGCCACCAGCAGAGATATTAATTCACCCCTCCACTTT
CATSRDINSPLHF
>NA|TRBV3-1/TRBV3-2|TRBJ2-7|TRBD2
TGTGCCAGCAGCCAGCTAGCGGGGTACGAGCAGTACTTC
CASSQLAGYEQYF
>few|TRBV28|TRBJ1-2|NA
TGTGCCAGCAGTTGGGGGGGGTATGGCTACACCTTC
CASSWGGYGYTF
>NA|TRBV6-5|TRBJ2-2|NA
TGTGCCAGCAGTTACCCGGGGACAATGAACACCGGGGAGCTGTTTTTT
CASSYPGTMNTGELFF
>NA|TRBV7-9|TRBJ1-6|NA
TGTGCCAGCAGCCCCCCCACGGCACCCCTCCACTTT
CASSPPTAPLHF